A selection of T cell receptor beta chains follows, all from one sample in a study of blood T cell repertoires in COVID-19. Assay: immunoSEQ multiplex PCR; the TCRdb copy retains only in-frame clones and omits some. The sample has about 130,000 clones, 86% seen once. The sample comprised PBMCs or T cells enriched from blood (not recorded which). The receptors were sampled from a man aged 50 to 60 who had recovered from COVID-19. The CDR3 runs from the conserved cysteine through the conserved F or W.

J	length	V	CDR3
TRBJ1-2	15	TRBV9	CASSEFRGAYFGYTF
TRBJ2-2	15	TRBV5-1	CASSPGSSDTGELFF
TRBJ2-1	15	TRBV28	CASSLLGTTYNEQFF
TRBJ2-7	13	TRBV30	CAWSVPDSYEQYF
TRBJ2-2	13	TRBV2	CASSVVSYGELFF
TRBJ1-5	17	TRBV7-9	CASSFRGYVNANQPQHF
TRBJ2-3	15	TRBV4-2	CASSQGPPFTDTQYF
TRBJ1-6	16	TRBV3-1/TRBV3-2	CASSSTSRGYNSPLHF
TRBJ1-5	17	TRBV18	CASSPAGTLLGNQPQHF
TRBJ1-6	14	TRBV7-2	CASSFSGINSPLHF
TRBJ1-2	15	TRBV7-9	CASSAIGQSNYGYTF
TRBJ1-6	15	TRBV5-6	CASSYQGFFNSPLHF
TRBJ1-1	14	TRBV18	CASSPGVTDTEAFF
TRBJ2-4	14	TRBV7-8	CASSLNRGRSIQYF
TRBJ1-2	12	TRBV5-8	CASRDRGRGYTF
TRBJ1-6	15	TRBV6-5	CASSWLTGENSPLHF
TRBJ2-1	14	TRBV7-6	CASSLGFPGNEQFF
TRBJ1-6	14	TRBV18	CASSPNRKNSPLHF
TRBJ1-1	12	TRBV6-2/TRBV6-3	CASSPGGTEAFF
TRBJ1-1	14	TRBV6-5	CASRPMTGGTEAFF
TRBJ2-7	15	TRBV19	CASSMVQGGPYEQYF
TRBJ2-7	20	TRBV6-4	CASSDSAPSEGGTSSYEQYF
TRBJ1-5	15	TRBV18	CASSQGGEGNQPQHF
TRBJ1-2	16	TRBV7-8	CASSLGTFTDFYGYTF
TRBJ1-5	13	TRBV19	CASSMQGVQPQHF
TRBJ2-1	15	TRBV19	CASSIDQPGQNEQFF
TRBJ1-4	15	TRBV19	CASRPGQSGREKLFF
TRBJ1-1	13	TRBV4-1	CASSQEWTGEAFF
TRBJ1-2	16	TRBV30	CAWNPDRVRANYGYTF
TRBJ2-1	17	TRBV7-8	CASSLLSGLRSYNEQFF
TRBJ2-1	16	TRBV5-1	CASSLVLAGGNNEQFF
TRBJ1-2	14	TRBV7-2	CASSPDSANYGYTF
TRBJ2-5	14	TRBV19	CASSLGTGWETQYF
TRBJ2-1	14	TRBV25-1	CASSAGQVSSEQFF
TRBJ1-1	14	TRBV7-2	CASSPGQGRGEAFF
TRBJ1-1	16	TRBV7-9	CASSSIGQGLGTEAFF
TRBJ1-2	13	TRBV19	CASTPDRYYGYTF
TRBJ1-6	14	TRBV5-1	CASSRDTKNSPLHF
TRBJ1-4	16	TRBV7-2	CASSYSTFATNEKLFF
TRBJ2-1	16	TRBV14	CASSPPGLAGDNEQFF
TRBJ2-5	16	TRBV27	CASSLGRGSGVETQYF
TRBJ2-2	13	TRBV7-3	CASSLPGAGELFF
TRBJ1-6	15	TRBV30	CAWSPTTGANSPLHF
TRBJ1-2	14	TRBV6-5	CASSTGTDNYGYTF
TRBJ1-5	15	TRBV9	CASSPHAGKEQPQHF
TRBJ1-2	14	TRBV18	CASSSVQGPHGYTF
TRBJ1-2	14	TRBV4-2	CASSKGQGNYGYTF
TRBJ2-1	16	TRBV18	CASSPLGQRSYNEQFF
TRBJ2-7	14	TRBV7-2	CASSYRTGTYEQYF
TRBJ1-5	14	TRBV21-1	CASSWAGGNQPQHF
TRBJ2-1	14	TRBV18	CASSRDSSYNEQFF
TRBJ2-3	16	TRBV4-3	CASSQVAGPSTDTQYF
TRBJ2-2	15	TRBV24-1	CATSDSTGESGELFF
TRBJ2-2	17	TRBV28	CASSSRTGQANTGELFF